This T cell receptor (beta chain) appears in the sequencing data of a study of immune cell composition in non-small cell lung cancer. Data came from immunoSEQ multiplex PCR; TCRdb stores just in-frame clones and leaves some out. Of roughly 3,700 clones listed, about two thirds are singletons. The V gene end was trimmed by 9 bases and the J gene end by 0 bases; junction bases not matched to a gene: 7. CDR1 is MNHEY, CDR2 SMNVEV, per germline (reference sequence). This CDR3 spans 16 amino acids. The receptor was derived from a human donor with non-small cell lung cancer. Sequenced: lung tumor tissue. This rearrangement joins TRBV27 to TRBJ1-6; 8 nucleotides agree with TRBD1. The CDR3 nucleotides are TGTGCCAGTATGGACAGGGCCAGCTCCTATAATTCACCCCTCCACTTT. Translation: CASMDRASSYNSPLHF.